These 30 T cell receptor beta chains were sequenced from one sample in a study of blood T cell repertoires in COVID-19. Clones were sequenced by immunoSEQ multiplex PCR, and TCRdb holds only the in-frame ones, with some missing. There are about 80,000 clones in the sample; under 85% occur only once, and roughly 13% lies in the top ten. The sequenced material came from peripheral blood. The receptors come from a human donor in a cohort sampled during active COVID-19.

This chain joins TRBV10-2 and TRBJ2-1; D is perhaps TRBD1 (6 bases). CDR1 and CDR2 (germline): WSHSY, SAAADI. The CDR3 consists of 16 residues. V lost 3 bases to trimming and J lost 0 bases, with 12 bases between them. CDR3 region: CASSEGTRSSYNEQFF. The CDR3 region has the DNA TGCGCCAGCAGTGAAGGGACACGGAGCTCCTACAATGAGCAGTTCTTC.

The rearrangement uses TRBV4-2 and TRBJ2-1; 10 bases align to TRBD2. This CDR3 region has 17 residues. Germline CDR1 and CDR2: LGHNA and YNFKEQ. J was trimmed by 5 bases and V by 0 bases; bases with no gene match: 7. The CDR3 DNA reads TGTGCCAGCAGCCAAGATTACACCGGGACTAGCGACAATGAGCAGTTCTTC. Protein product: CASSQDYTGTSDNEQFF.

This chain joins TRBV5-1 and TRBJ1-5; tentatively, D is TRBD1 (5 bases). Germline CDR1 is SGHRS and CDR2 is YFSETQ. The CDR3 consists of 14 residues. Trimming stripped 0 bases from V and 4 bases from J, with 8 bases between. CDR3 loop: CASSLVAGNQPQHF. The CDR3, as DNA: TGCGCCAGCAGCTTGGTGGCAGGGAATCAGCCCCAGCATTTT.

This chain uses TRBV18 with TRBJ2-3, with D possibly matching TRBD2 (6 bases). V lost 0 bases and J 5 bases, leaving 12 bases between the germline ends. The length of the CDR3 is 15 residues. Germline-derived CDR1 and CDR2 are KGHSH and LQKENI. The CDR3: CASSPPRRRGDTQYF. CDR3 DNA sequence: TGTGCCAGCTCACCACCGCGGCGGAGGGGAGATACGCAGTATTTT.

This chain links TRBV4-2 with TRBJ1-4; D is unresolved. V was pared by 4 bases and J by 8 bases, with 17 bases between. The CDR3 consists of 15 residues. Germline assignment: CDR1 LGHNA and CDR2 YNFKEQ. CDR3 DNA sequence: TGTGCCAGCAGCCCGGAGTCATCGGAGCGGGAAAAACTGTTTTTT. Translating it yields CASSPESSEREKLFF.

V and J are TRBV30 and TRBJ1-3, with TRBD1 matching over 8 bases. J lost 5 bases, V lost 4 bases, and 13 bases had no gene match. This CDR3 spans 16 amino acids. The germline V gene encodes CDR1 GTSNPN and CDR2 SVGIG (reference sequence). As DNA, the CDR3 is TGTGCCTGGACACCCTTCCCCGGGACAGGAAGAAACACCATATATTTT. Translating gives CAWTPFPGTGRNTIYF.

The V call is TRBV14, the J call TRBJ2-2; TRBD2 is a possible D gene (7 bases). CDR3 length: 14 residues. Germline V CDR1 and CDR2: SGHDN, FVKESK. The germline V and J ends were trimmed by 2 bases and 7 bases, with 11 bases remaining between them. The CDR3 nucleotides are TGTGCCAGCAGCCAATCGCGGGGGCTCGGGGAGCTGTTTTTT. Residues: CASSQSRGLGELFF.

This clone was detected a few times. V is TRBV9 and J is TRBJ2-2; D might be TRBD2 (6 bases). Germline loops: CDR1 SGDLS, CDR2 YYNGEE. The CDR3 spans 14 residues. Trimming took 2 bases from V and 5 from J, leaving 10 bases between them. The CDR3 reads CASSVTSTTGELFF. DNA of the CDR3: TGTGCCAGCAGCGTGACTAGTACAACCGGGGAGCTGTTTTTT.

The chain recombines TRBV6-1 with TRBJ1-6; D is uncertain. The ends were cut back, 2 bases at V and 5 bases at J, with 4 bases in the middle. CDR3 length equals 13 residues. Looked up from germline, CDR1 is MNHNS and CDR2 is SASEGT. CDR3: CASSEQNNSPLHF. For the CDR3, the DNA is TGTGCCAGCAGTGAACAGAATAATTCACCCCTCCACTTT.

V and J are TRBV5-1 and TRBJ2-6; D is uncertain. Germline CDR1 SGHRS, CDR2 YFSETQ. Trimming took off 1 base at V and 0 bases at J, with 8 bases between the two ends. The CDR3 has 16 residues. CDR3 amino acids: CASSLLVSSGANVLTF. DNA of the CDR3: TGCGCCAGCAGCTTGTTAGTTAGCTCTGGGGCCAACGTCCTGACTTTC.

The rearrangement joins TRBV5-5 to TRBJ1-3; 8 bases match TRBD1. Looked up from germline, CDR1 is SGHKS and CDR2 is YYEKEE (reference sequence). The V and J ends lost 0 bases and 7 bases, in that order; junction bases with no gene match: 6. This CDR3 spans 15 amino acids. The CDR3 is CASSLDRGSWNTIYF. DNA for the CDR3: TGTGCCAGCAGCTTGGACAGGGGGTCTTGGAACACCATATATTTT.

This chain connects TRBV28 to TRBJ2-7; D possibly corresponds to TRBD1 (5 bases). The V gene's germline CDR1 is MDHEN and CDR2 SYDVKM. V was shortened by 4 bases and J by 1 base, with 20 bases between the two germline ends. CDR3 length: 17 amino acids. The CDR3 nucleotides read TGTGCCAGCAGTTCCGCGAAGGGGCGGAGACGGTCCTACGAGCAGTACTTC. As protein: CASSSAKGRRRSYEQYF.

The chain couples TRBV7-8 to TRBJ1-6, with 10 bases lining up with TRBD1. Germline V gene sequence: CDR1 SGHVS, CDR2 FQNEAQ. With V trimmed by 3 bases and J by 13 bases, 6 bases remained unmatched. There are 14 residues in the CDR3. In DNA form, the CDR3 reads TGTGCCAGCAGCTTCCGGGACAGGGGTTCCCCCCTCCACTTT. Translated: CASSFRDRGSPLHF. The complete variable domain, with remaining parts taken from reference TRBV7-8 and TRBJ1-6, reads GAGVSQSPRYKVAKRGQDVALRCDPISGHVSLFWYQQALGQGPEFLTYFQNEAQLDKSGLPSDRFFAERPEGSVSTLKIQRTQQEDSAVYLCASSFRDRGSPLHFGNGTRLTVT.

The V gene is TRBV6-1, the J gene TRBJ2-7; D is ambiguous. This CDR3 is 14 amino acids long. V lost 1 base and J 6 bases, leaving 13 bases between the germline ends. Germline V gene lookup returns CDR1 MNHNS and CDR2 SASEGT. CDR3 bases: TGTGCCAGCAGTGAAGGGGCCCTTGCGCGCGAGCAGTACTTC. Residues: CASSEGALAREQYF.

The chain joins TRBV7-9 to TRBJ1-1, with D hard to call. CDR3 length: 15 residues. CDR1 and CDR2 (germline): SEHNR, FQNEAQ (reference sequence). The V end lost 5 bases, the J end lost 4 bases, and 17 bases lay between the germline ends. Here the CDR3 reads CASSPPLKEGTEAFF. In DNA form, the CDR3 reads TGTGCCAGCAGCCCGCCACTGAAGGAGGGCACTGAAGCTTTCTTT.

The chain recombines TRBV24-1 with TRBJ2-1; TRBD1 agrees at 7 bases. The junction had 4 bases not matched to a gene; V was cut back by 4 bases and J by 2 bases. There are 15 residues in the CDR3. The germline CDR1 and CDR2 sequences are KGHDR and SFDVKD. CDR3 in DNA: TGTGCCACCAGTGACCCGACAGGGCCCTACAATGAGCAGTTCTTC. It encodes CATSDPTGPYNEQFF.

This clone was seen ten or more times. The CDR3 nucleotides are TGTGCCAGTAGTATCGGGACTAGCGGGGCCAATGAGCAGTTCTTC. Protein: CASSIGTSGANEQFF. The chain employs TRBV19 and TRBJ2-1; 13 bases are shared with TRBD2. The trim removed 3 bases at V and 6 bases at J, leaving 2 bases unmatched. CDR3 size: 15 residues. Germline V gene lookup returns CDR1 LNHDA and CDR2 SQIVND (reference sequence).

This chain joins TRBV9 and TRBJ1-1; no definite D call. Germline loops: CDR1 SGDLS, CDR2 YYNGEE. This CDR3 region has 15 residues. V was clipped by 4 bases and J by 3 bases, with 16 bases between them. The chain's CDR3 is CASSLRTGRDTEAFF. DNA for the CDR3: TGTGCCAGCAGCTTACGGACGGGGAGGGACACTGAAGCTTTCTTT.

The chain recombines TRBV5-5 with TRBJ1-5, with 10 positions matching TRBD1. V lost 0 bases, J lost 6 bases, and 3 bases stayed unmatched. Germline-derived CDR1 and CDR2 are SGHKS and YYEKEE (reference sequence). The CDR3 sequence is 15 residues long. The CDR3 coding sequence is TGTGCCAGCAGCTTGGAGGGACAGGGGACTCAGCCCCAGCATTTT. This translates into CASSLEGQGTQPQHF.

The V and J genes are TRBV7-3 and TRBJ1-1; 9 bases are shared with TRBD1. The CDR3 is made up of 15 amino acids. Germline V gene data show CDR1 as SGHTA and CDR2 as FQGTGA. J gave up 1 base and V 6 bases, and 6 bases lay outside the gene matches. The CDR3 DNA follows: TGTGCCAGCAGACGGGACAGGGTGGAGAACACTGAAGCTTTCTTT. Protein product: CASRRDRVENTEAFF. Drawing the rest from reference TRBV7-3 and TRBJ1-1, the complete variable domain is GAGVSQTPSNKVTEKGKYVELRCDPISGHTALYWYRQSLGQGPEFLIYFQGTGAADDSGLPNDRFFAVRPEGSVSTLKIQRTERGDSAVYLCASRRDRVENTEAFFGQGTRLTVV.

The chain carries TRBV5-1 and TRBJ2-7; TRBD1 matches 8 bases. CDR1 and CDR2 (germline): SGHRS, YFSETQ. V gave up 4 bases and J gave up 7 bases; unmatched junction bases: 16. This CDR3 has 16 amino acids. The CDR3 DNA sequence: TGCGCCAGCAGCCCGGGACAGGCCGCTAATTGGAGGGAGCAGTACTTC. Translated, it gives CASSPGQAANWREQYF.

In its sample, this clone was seen many times. The rearrangement links TRBV7-3 to TRBJ1-2; a weak D match, TRBD1 (6 bases). Between the trimmed V and J ends, which lost 1 base and 4 bases, there was a span of 10 bases. CDR3 length: 14 residues. Germline V CDR1 and CDR2: SGHTA, FQGTGA. The CDR3 spells CASSLNGGAYGYTF. CDR3 nucleotides: TGTGCCAGCAGCTTAAATGGGGGCGCCTATGGCTACACCTTC. The complete variable domain, with remaining parts taken from reference TRBV7-3 and TRBJ1-2, reads GAGVSQTPSNKVTEKGKYVELRCDPISGHTALYWYRQSLGQGPEFLIYFQGTGAADDSGLPNDRFFAVRPEGSVSTLKIQRTERGDSAVYLCASSLNGGAYGYTFGSGTRLTVV.

The J gene is TRBJ1-4, the V gene TRBV7-8; 11 nucleotides align to TRBD1. CDR3 size: 15 residues. V was pared by 6 bases and J by 8 bases, with 8 bases of the junction left unmatched. In germline, CDR1 is SGHVS, CDR2 FQNEAQ. This CDR3 is CASSRTGTGGEKLFF. CDR3 nucleotide sequence: TGTGCCAGCAGTCGCACCGGGACAGGGGGGGAAAAACTGTTTTTT.

This chain uses TRBV7-9 with TRBJ1-2; D possibly corresponds to TRBD1 (6 bases). CDR1 SEHNR and CDR2 FQNEAQ come from the germline V gene (reference sequence). The CDR3 runs to 13 residues. V lost 4 bases and J lost 1, with 7 bases in between. The CDR3 DNA is TGTGCCAGCAGCTCACAGGGTAACTATGGCTACACCTTC. The encoded protein is CASSSQGNYGYTF.

The chain has TRBV19 and TRBJ2-6, with D tentatively TRBD1 (5 bases). The CDR3 runs to 14 residues. The V gene lost 11 bases and the J gene lost 2 bases, with 13 bases spanning the gap. Looked up from germline, CDR1 is LNHDA and CDR2 is SQIVND (reference sequence). CDR3 protein: CAVLVGAGANVLTF. The CDR3 DNA follows: TGTGCCGTGCTGGTAGGGGCTGGGGCCAACGTCCTGACTTTC.

The chain has TRBV10-1 and TRBJ2-3; D perhaps matches TRBD1 (5 bases). In germline, CDR1 is WNHNN, CDR2 SYGVQD (reference sequence). V lost 5 bases, J lost 6 bases, and 15 bases lay in between. The CDR3 consists of 14 residues. CDR3 DNA sequence: TGCGCCAGCAGTTTGACCTTACCAGGGGATACGCAGTATTTT. Translating gives CASSLTLPGDTQYF.

The chain carries TRBV7-3 and TRBJ1-2; 7 nucleotides line up with TRBD1. CDR1 is SGHTA, CDR2 FQGTGA, per germline. This CDR3 is built from 15 residues. The junction had 8 bases not matched to a gene; V was cut back by 3 bases and J by 4 bases. The CDR3 is CASSFGTAPFYGYTF. The CDR3 bases are TGTGCCAGCAGCTTTGGGACAGCACCTTTCTATGGCTACACCTTC.

The chain links TRBV5-1 to TRBJ2-3; TRBD1 matches 9 bases. CDR1 is SGHRS and CDR2 is YFSETQ in the germline V gene. The trim removed 3 bases at V and 2 bases at J, leaving 10 bases unmatched. There are 17 residues in the CDR3. CDR3: CASSSNRGRRVTDTQYF. The CDR3 region has the DNA TGCGCCAGCAGCTCTAACAGGGGGCGTAGGGTCACAGATACGCAGTATTTT. The complete variable domain, with remaining parts taken from reference TRBV5-1 and TRBJ2-3, reads KAGVTQTPRYLIKTRGQQVTLSCSPISGHRSVSWYQQTPGQGLQFLFEYFSETQRNKGNFPGRFSGRQFSNSRSEMNVSTLELGDSALYLCASSSNRGRRVTDTQYFGPGTRLTVL.

The gene calls are TRBV18 and TRBJ1-2; 9 bases map to TRBD1. There are 15 residues in the CDR3. Per germline, CDR1 KGHSH and CDR2 LQKENI. V lost 3 bases, J lost 2 bases, and 4 bases stayed unmatched. The CDR3: CASSPGQGQNYGYTF. CDR3 coding DNA: TGTGCCAGCTCACCGGGACAGGGCCAGAACTATGGCTACACCTTC.

The chain uses TRBV6-1 and TRBJ2-1; 8 positions match TRBD2. Per the germline V gene, CDR1 is MNHNS and CDR2 is SASEGT. The V gene end was trimmed by 4 bases and the J gene end by 8 bases; junction bases not matched to a gene: 19. This CDR3 contains 18 residues. Here the CDR3 reads CASSVSTPRGGSSYEQFF. CDR3 bases: TGTGCCAGCAGTGTATCCACTCCCCGGGGGGGCTCCTCTTATGAGCAGTTCTTC.